The clone carrying this T cell receptor beta chain occurred many times. This sample was taken from a study of T-cell memory formation after mild COVID-19. The CDR3 loop spans 13 amino acids. Per germline, CDR1 SGHRS and CDR2 YFSETQ. V was cut by 2 bases and J by 1 base, with 7 bases left in between. TCRdb passed the 5' RACE reads through MiXCR, listing each CDR3 protein once. The data show 450,000 or so distinct CDR3 sequences, with approximately 25% seen just once and 9.5% to 15% held by the top ten. This receptor was taken from an adult woman who had mild COVID-19 (a few samples of this study predate the infection). Cell type and time point are not known. The rearrangement links TRBV5-1 to TRBJ2-7; D uncertain. Sequenced material: PBMCs or a T cell subset sorted from them (not recorded which). DNA of the CDR3: TGCGCCAGCAGCTTTGACCTTTCCTACGAGCAGTACTTC. Its translation: CASSFDLSYEQYF. Complete variable domain (other parts from reference TRBV5-1 and TRBJ2-7): KAGVTQTPRYLIKTRGQQVTLSCSPISGHRSVSWYQQTPGQGLQFLFEYFSETQRNKGNFPGRFSGRQFSNSRSEMNVSTLELGDSALYLCASSFDLSYEQYFGPGTRLTVT.